This record looks at one T cell receptor (beta chain) sequence and its context. Its specificity is unknown. This entry belongs to a study of CD8+CD57+ T cells in acquired aplastic anemia. Study observations and caveats: It was found that under 30 CD8+ CDR3 sequences were shared between patients and controls. Researchers reported that CD8+ Simpson's diversity was not significantly different in patients versus controls.

Genomic DNA templated the TCR beta VDJ and CDR3 profiling. In TCRdb, the reads were re-called with MiXCR into one record per CDR3 protein. The table records about half a million distinct CDR3 sequences, around 30% of them present only once. CD8+CD57+ cell expansion, shown by flow cytometry, had occurred in the patients selected for sequencing. Germline CDR1 is SNHLY and CDR2 is FYNNEI. This CDR3 is built from 13 residues. Trimming removed 8 bases from V and 4 bases from J, with 14 bases in between. This clonotype was sampled from a human donor with aplastic anemia. This chain joins TRBV2 and TRBJ1-1; D gene uncertain. The sample consisted of sorted CD4+, CD8+, or CD8+CD57+ T cells (not recorded which) from PBMCs. In DNA form, the CDR3 reads TGTGCCAGCGGCCCTTTTTTGGGCACTGAAGCTTTCTTT. Its protein is CASGPFLGTEAFF.